These T cell receptor beta chains were read from a single sample in a study of identical twins. TCRdb re-called the 5' RACE reads with MiXCR, one entry per CDR3 protein. The table lists some 1,600,000 distinct CDR3 sequences, under 35% of them singletons. Sequencing was performed on cord blood. Receptors originate from a newborn girl in good health. Each CDR3 is given with its conserved first and last residue. A D gene is named only where the DNA matches it firmly. Clone size, where shown, is once, few, many, or a class for clones that have expanded.

D gene	V gene	clone size	J gene	CDR3 DNA	CDR3 protein
NA	TRBV29-1	many	TRBJ2-1	TGCACCGTTCAGGTGAGCTCCTACAATGAGCAGTTCTTC	CTVQVSSYNEQFF
NA	TRBV20-1	NA	TRBJ1-2	TGCAGTGCTAGAGTCAGGGCGGACGGCTACACCTTC	CSARVRADGYTF
TRBD1	TRBV10-3	few	TRBJ2-7	TGTGCCATCAGTCCAGGACAGGGGCACTACGAGCAGTACTTC	CAISPGQGHYEQYF
TRBD1	TRBV2	NA	TRBJ1-1	TGTGCCGGGAGACAGGGGGCTGAAGCTTTCTTT	CAGRQGAEAFF
NA	TRBV7-2	NA	TRBJ2-3	TGTGCCAGCAGCTCTAGCGTGACCACAGATACGCAGTATTTT	CASSSSVTTDTQYF
TRBD2	TRBV18	few	TRBJ2-2	TGTGCCAGCTCAGGGCGGACTAGCCTTGTCACCGGGGAGCTGTTTTTT	CASSGRTSLVTGELFF
TRBD1	TRBV12-3/TRBV12-4	NA	TRBJ2-5	TGTGCCAGCAGTGGGACAGGGGTTATTAAGTACTTC	CASSGTGVIKYF
NA	TRBV9	few	TRBJ2-5	TGTGCCAGCAGCGTAACTTTGAGGGGAGAGACCCAGTACTTC	CASSVTLRGETQYF
NA	TRBV6-5	few	TRBJ2-1	TGTGCCAGCAGTTACCGAGGGAGCTTATACAATGAGCAGTTCTTC	CASSYRGSLYNEQFF
TRBD2	TRBV20-1	NA	TRBJ2-3	TGCAGTGCTAGAGATCCCGGGGGGGGTCTCGATACGCAGTATTTT	CSARDPGGGLDTQYF
TRBD2	TRBV20-1	NA	TRBJ2-3	TGCAGTGCTAGAGATTTTAGCGGGGGACCAGATACGCAGTATTTT	CSARDFSGGPDTQYF
NA	TRBV4-1	once	TRBJ2-1	TGCGCCAGCAGCCACGTCGGCGGGAAGGGCTACAATGAGCAGTTCTTC	CASSHVGGKGYNEQFF
NA	TRBV10-2	NA	TRBJ2-7	TGCGCCAGCAAGGGCTCCCTGAATGAGCAGTACTTC	CASKGSLNEQYF
NA	TRBV3-1	few	TRBJ2-3	TGTGCCAGCAGCCCCAGCTTGACTAGGGGAAATACGCAGTATTTT	CASSPSLTRGNTQYF
NA	TRBV7-2	NA	TRBJ2-3	TGTGCCAGCGGCTTAGAGGACTGGGCGGATACGCAGTATTTT	CASGLEDWADTQYF
TRBD2	TRBV5-1	NA	TRBJ2-1	TGCGCCAGCAGCTTGGAGCTAGCGGGAGTGGCTGAGCAGTTCTTC	CASSLELAGVAEQFF
TRBD2	TRBV7-2	NA	TRBJ2-7	TGTGCCAGCAGCCTCTCGGGGCTAGCGGGAGGACTCATCTACGAGCAGTACTTC	CASSLSGLAGGLIYEQYF
NA	TRBV18	NA	TRBJ1-2	TGTGCCAGCTCACCACGGGACCCCGGGAGTAGCTATGGCTACACCTTC	CASSPRDPGSSYGYTF
TRBD2	TRBV5-1	once	TRBJ2-7	TGCGCCAGCAGCTTGGATTTGACTAGCGGGTCTACTCCTACGAGGCAGTACTTC	CASSLDLTSGSTPTRQYF
TRBD2	TRBV4-2	many	TRBJ2-3	TGTGCCAGCAGCCAAGAGACTAGCGGGAGCACAGATACGCAGTATTTT	CASSQETSGSTDTQYF
NA	TRBV29-1	few	TRBJ1-5	TGCAGCGTTAGGGGGAATAGCAATCAGCCCCAGCATTTT	CSVRGNSNQPQHF
NA	TRBV20-1	few	TRBJ1-2	TGCAGTGGCCCAAATGGCTACACCTTC	CSGPNGYTF
TRBD2	TRBV20-1	NA	TRBJ2-5	TGCAGTGCTAGGGCTAGCGGGGTAGAGACCCAGTACTTC	CSARASGVETQYF
NA	TRBV12-3/TRBV12-4	NA	TRBJ2-1	TGTGCCAGCAGTCCCTCAGGGGGGAGGGCCTACAATGAGCAGTTCTTC	CASSPSGGRAYNEQFF
NA	TRBV12-3/TRBV12-4	once	TRBJ2-7	TGTGCCAGCAGTTTCGTCGGGGCTAGCTCCTACGAGCAGTACTTC	CASSFVGASSYEQYF
TRBD1	TRBV10-3	few	TRBJ2-7	TGTGCCATCAGGCCGGGACAGGGAAGCTCCTACGAGCAGTACTTC	CAIRPGQGSSYEQYF
NA	TRBV20-1	NA	TRBJ2-5	TGCAGTGCTAGCGGTCTCGAGGGGACCCAGTACTTC	CSASGLEGTQYF
TRBD1	TRBV6-5	NA	TRBJ2-1	TGTGCCAGCAGTTCAAGGGGACAGGGAGGGCGACGGGGCAATGAGCAGTTCTTC	CASSSRGQGGRRGNEQFF
TRBD2	TRBV5-6	NA	TRBJ2-5	TGTGCCAGCAGCTTGGCCGGGGCTAGCGGGTACCAAGAGACCCAGTACTTC	CASSLAGASGYQETQYF
NA	TRBV3-1	NA	TRBJ2-5	TGTGCCAGCAGCCAGCCTCCTAGCTTCGGGCAGTACTTC	CASSQPPSFGQYF
TRBD1	TRBV6-1	NA	TRBJ1-2	TGTGCCAGCAGTGAGACAGGGCTGAGCTATGGCTACACCTTC	CASSETGLSYGYTF
NA	TRBV20-1	NA	TRBJ2-1	TGCAGTGCTAGAGATTGGGCCGAGCAGTTCTTC	CSARDWAEQFF
TRBD1	TRBV28	few	TRBJ2-5	TGTGCCAGCAGTTTTTGGACAGGGGAAGAGACCCAGTACTTC	CASSFWTGEETQYF
TRBD2	TRBV5-1	many	TRBJ2-3	TGCGCCAGCAGCTTGGCGGGGGGTACAAAATATACGCAGTATTTT	CASSLAGGTKYTQYF
NA	TRBV20-1	NA	TRBJ2-1	TGCAGTGCTAGAGCCCGGACCAGCTCCTACAATGAGCAGTTCTTC	CSARARTSSYNEQFF
NA	TRBV11-1	NA	TRBJ2-1	TGTGCCAGCAGCTTAGGTGTACGGGCAAGCTCCTACAATGAGCAGTTCTTC	CASSLGVRASSYNEQFF
TRBD1	TRBV28	few	TRBJ2-7	TGTGCCAGCAGCCAGAGACAGGGGGGCTACAATGAGCAGTACTTC	CASSQRQGGYNEQYF
TRBD1	TRBV2	NA	TRBJ2-1	TGTGCCAGCAGACAGGGGTATTCCTACAATGAGCAGTTCTTC	CASRQGYSYNEQFF
TRBD1	TRBV10-3	few	TRBJ2-5	TGTGCCATCAGTGGGACAGGCTGGGAGACCCAGTACTTC	CAISGTGWETQYF
TRBD2	TRBV6-8	few	TRBJ2-7	TGTGCCCGACGCGGGAGGGCCTCCTACGAGCAGTACTTC	CARRGRASYEQYF
TRBD2	TRBV4-2	NA	TRBJ2-5	TGTGCCAGCAGCCAGAATCTTCTTCGGGGGGAAGAGACCCAGTACTTC	CASSQNLLRGEETQYF
NA	TRBV5-1	few	TRBJ2-3	TGCGCCAGCAGCCAGACAGGGAGGGATACGCAGTATTTT	CASSQTGRDTQYF
TRBD1	TRBV5-1	few	TRBJ1-1	TGCGCCAGCAGCTTGGGGGTTCGGACAGGTAACACTGAAGCTTTCTTT	CASSLGVRTGNTEAFF
NA	TRBV6-5	many	TRBJ2-3	TGTGCCAGCAGTTATCCCGGCACAGATACGCAGTATTTT	CASSYPGTDTQYF
NA	TRBV24-1	few	TRBJ2-1	TGTGCCACCAGTGACCCGCGGGTCGGGAGCTCCTACAATGAGCAGTTCTTC	CATSDPRVGSSYNEQFF
TRBD1	TRBV12-3/TRBV12-4	few	TRBJ2-7	TGTGCCAGCAGTTTTTTCCCCCAGGGGGCCTCCTACGAGCAGTACTTC	CASSFFPQGASYEQYF
TRBD1	TRBV20-1	NA	TRBJ1-5	TGCAGTGCTAGTGAAACAGGGGGCAATCAGCCCCAGCATTTT	CSASETGGNQPQHF
TRBD2	TRBV7-9	NA	TRBJ2-1	TGTGCCAGCAGCTTACCCGGGGGGAACAATGAGCAGTTCTTC	CASSLPGGNNEQFF
TRBD1	TRBV28	few	TRBJ2-7	TGTGCCAGCAGTTCCGACGGGACAGGGGGCTACGAGCAGTACTTC	CASSSDGTGGYEQYF
TRBD2	TRBV6-5	NA	TRBJ2-1	TGTGCCAGCAGTCCCCATACAGCGGGGGCCCAGCGGTTCTTC	CASSPHTAGAQRFF
NA	TRBV6-5	NA	TRBJ2-1	TGTGCCAGCAGTTCTCACCCCGTCTACAATGAGCAGTTCTTC	CASSSHPVYNEQFF
TRBD2	TRBV5-1	NA	TRBJ2-1	TGCGCCAGCAGCTCCGGGGGCGGGAGGGACTCCTACAATGAGCAGTTCTTC	CASSSGGGRDSYNEQFF
NA	TRBV5-6	NA	TRBJ2-7	TGTGCCAGCAGCTTGGATGGGGACTACGAGCAGTACTTC	CASSLDGDYEQYF
NA	TRBV7-8	NA	TRBJ2-7	TGTGCCAGCAGCTTAGTGATTGGTTTACAGGCCTACGAGCAGTACTTC	CASSLVIGLQAYEQYF